Included here is one T cell receptor beta chain sequence, with context. Its antigen is not known. Every patient was affected by relapse after autologous stem cell transplantation, while exposure to brentuximab vedotin was not uniform. The record originates from a study of PD-1 blockade in classical Hodgkin lymphoma. Whole-study findings and limits: Compared with healthy donors, newly diagnosed patients reportedly showed lower baseline TCR diversity. Complete responders' diversity at baseline resembled that of newly diagnosed patients.

V lost 4 bases and J lost 4; bases outside the gene matches: 9. This CDR3 has 16 residues. Germline V gives CDR1 SGHVS, CDR2 FNYEAQ. Sequenced by immunoSEQ multiplex PCR; TCRdb stores in-frame clones only, minus some. The table lists tens of thousands of clones, roughly 91% of them singletons, with over 6.5% in the top ten. The rearrangement links TRBV7-6 to TRBJ2-1; 8 bases map to TRBD2. This sequence originates from a human donor with classical Hodgkin lymphoma. The sequences come from peripheral blood mononuclear cells (PBMCs), collected at baseline. The CDR3 loop is CASSSTAGDQYNEQFF. The CDR3 region has the DNA TGTGCCAGCAGCTCGACAGCGGGGGACCAGTACAATGAGCAGTTCTTC.